The next 5 T cell receptor beta chains were all read from a single sample in a study of blood T cell repertoires in COVID-19 (dated by TCRdb to about 2020). Preparation of the library involved the immunoSEQ multiplex PCR assay. As stored in TCRdb, this immuneACCESS dataset retains in-frame rearrangements with V and J assigned. A fraction of the clones does not appear; measured against another copy, unresolved V genes explain less than half of the discrepancy, and the remainder lacks a known reason. The sample table records just under 85,000 clones; around nine tenths of these occur just once. Jointly, the top ten make up under 8.5% of the sample. Sequenced material: peripheral blood. The receptors stem from an elderly man with active or convalescent COVID-19.

The J gene is TRBJ1-1, the V gene TRBV19, with D possibly matching TRBD1 (5 bases). V was trimmed by 5 bases and J by 1 base, leaving 23 bases between them. Per germline, CDR1 LNHDA and CDR2 SQIVND (reference sequence). The length of the CDR3 is 18 residues. CDR3 sequence (DNA): TGTGCCAGTAGTTTGGCGGGGACTCAGGGTAGGAGGAACACTGAAGCTTTCTTT. Amino acid sequence: CASSLAGTQGRRNTEAFF.

The V gene is TRBV24-1, the J gene TRBJ1-1; 7 nucleotides match TRBD1. The CDR3 consists of 13 residues. The V gene's germline CDR1 is KGHDR and CDR2 SFDVKD. V lost 4 bases and J lost 5; bases outside the gene matches: 3. CDR3 protein: CATSDPRGTEAFF. CDR3 DNA sequence: TGTGCCACCAGTGACCCCAGGGGGACTGAAGCTTTCTTT.

V usage is TRBV7-9 and J usage is TRBJ1-6, with D tentatively TRBD1 (5 bases). Germline CDR1 and CDR2: SEHNR and FQNEAQ (reference sequence). The CDR3 loop spans 13 amino acids. Trimming pared 5 bases from V and 10 bases from J, leaving 12 bases between. The CDR3 DNA sequence: TGTGCCAGCAGCGCCCAGGGCCGGTCACCCCTCCACTTT. It encodes CASSAQGRSPLHF.

The rearrangement links TRBV2 to TRBJ1-5; D possibly corresponds to TRBD1 (5 bases). V was clipped by 6 bases and J by 2 bases, with 8 bases between them. The CDR3 runs 13 residues. Germline V gene data show CDR1 as SNHLY and CDR2 as FYNNEI. The DNA of the CDR3 is TGTGCCAGCAGGGGGCCGGGCAATCAGCCCCAGCATTTT. The encoded protein is CASRGPGNQPQHF.

The chain couples TRBV28 to TRBJ2-1; TRBD1 agrees at 8 bases. The length of the CDR3 is 14 residues. Per the germline V gene, CDR1 is MDHEN and CDR2 is SYDVKM. The ends lost 8 bases at V and 5 bases at J; junction bases unmatched: 8. The CDR3 is CASDPGQAHNEQFF. The CDR3 coding sequence is TGTGCCAGCGATCCGGGACAGGCCCACAATGAGCAGTTCTTC.